These 28 T cell receptor beta chains came from one sample sequenced in a study of CD8 T cells in ankylosing spondylitis. TCRdb recomputed calls from the 5' RACE reads with MiXCR, one row per CDR3 protein. The sample carries approximately 250,000 distinct CDR3 sequences, about 24% recorded once. What was sequenced was blood, either unsorted or a sorted T cell fraction (not recorded which). The receptors derive from a male donor with ankylosing spondylitis or in good health (not recorded which).

The V gene is TRBV12-3 or TRBV12-4, the J gene TRBJ2-3; D call uncertain. CDR3 size: 12 residues. V gave up 6 bases and J gave up 7 bases, with 11 bases separating them. The CDR3, as DNA: TGTGCCAGCAGCCCCTACCTCTATACGCAGTATTTT. Translating gives CASSPYLYTQYF.

The table lists this clonotype with many counts. V and J are TRBV10-3 and TRBJ2-1, with 7 nucleotides matching TRBD2. The V gene end was trimmed by 0 bases and the J gene end by 8 bases; junction bases not matched to a gene: 7. CDR1 and CDR2 from the germline V gene are ENHRY and SYGVKD. This CDR3 has 15 residues. CDR3 sequence: CAISESSGGPDEQFF. As DNA, the CDR3 is TGTGCCATCAGTGAGTCATCGGGGGGTCCCGATGAGCAGTTCTTC.

This clonotype has at least ten counts. The rearrangement joins TRBV20-1 to TRBJ2-3; no definite D call. This CDR3 has 11 amino acids. Germline V gives CDR1 DFQATT, CDR2 SNEGSKA (reference sequence). Between the trimmed V and J ends, which lost 6 bases and 7 bases, there was a span of 11 bases. The CDR3 loop reads CSALAEHTQYF. The CDR3 DNA reads as TGCAGTGCACTGGCCGAACATACGCAGTATTTT.

This rearrangement joins TRBV2 to TRBJ2-3; TRBD2 is a possible D gene (5 bases). The CDR3 is 15 residues long. Trimming shortened V by 3 bases and J by 0 bases, and 10 bases separated the two germline ends. Looked up from germline, CDR1 is SNHLY and CDR2 is FYNNEI. CDR3 nucleotides: TGTGCCAGCAGTGAGGACTCACCTAGCACAGATACGCAGTATTTT. Amino acid sequence: CASSEDSPSTDTQYF.

This clonotype has only a few counts. V is TRBV5-1 and J is TRBJ2-3, with 10 bases matching TRBD2. From germline, CDR1 is SGHRS and CDR2 YFSETQ. V lost 4 bases to trimming and J lost 6 bases; unmatched junction nucleotides: 11. This CDR3 contains 16 residues. CDR3 region: CASSQTAGGDRDTQYF. CDR3 DNA sequence: TGCGCCAGCAGCCAAACAGCGGGGGGGGACCGGGATACGCAGTATTTT.

In its sample, this clonotype was seen many times. The chain is built from TRBV5-1 and TRBJ1-6, with D perhaps TRBD1 (6 bases). Germline CDR1 is SGHRS and CDR2 is YFSETQ. The length of the CDR3 is 15 residues. Trimming removed 3 bases from V and 7 bases from J, with 14 bases in between. CDR3 nucleotide sequence: TGCGCCAGCAGCTCCAACAGGGTTGAGAATTCACCCCTCCACTTT. Its translation: CASSSNRVENSPLHF.

V is TRBV3-1 and J is TRBJ1-5; 7 bases align to TRBD1. V lost 10 bases and J lost 2; bases outside the gene matches: 20. Germline V gives CDR1 LGHDT, CDR2 YNNKEL (reference sequence). The CDR3 is 18 residues long. The CDR3 here is CAISDQGGLLSGNQPQHF. The CDR3 DNA reads as TGTGCCATCAGTGACCAGGGGGGGCTGCTATCTGGCAATCAGCCCCAGCATTTT.

This clonotype was found many times. J is TRBJ1-1 and V is TRBV20-1; no definite D call. The CDR3 is made up of 11 amino acids. V gave up 3 bases and J gave up 9 bases, with 11 bases separating them. Germline V CDR1 and CDR2: DFQATT, SNEGSKA (reference sequence). CDR3 in DNA: TGCAGTGCTAGGGCCGGTCTGAAAGCTTTCTTT. This encodes CSARAGLKAFF.

This clonotype showed up just a few times. The V and J genes are TRBV20-1 and TRBJ2-3; 10 nucleotides match TRBD2. This CDR3 is 14 amino acids long. The germline V gene has CDR1 DFQATT and CDR2 SNEGSKA (reference sequence). Trimming at V came to 8 bases and at J to 2 bases, leaving 7 bases not matched to a gene. CDR3 region: CSTDSGGTTDTQYF. The CDR3 DNA is TGCAGTACCGATAGCGGGGGGACCACAGATACGCAGTATTTT.

This chain connects TRBV18 to TRBJ1-2; D is possibly TRBD1 (5 bases). Per germline, CDR1 KGHSH and CDR2 LQKENI. V was cut by 4 bases and J by 8 bases, with 14 bases left in between. The CDR3 covers 13 residues. The CDR3 here is CASSRDSAMGYTF. The CDR3 DNA reads TGTGCCAGCTCACGGGACTCAGCGATGGGCTACACCTTC. Based on the CDR3 plus reference TRBV18 and TRBJ1-2, the full variable domain is NAGVMQNPRHLVRRRGQEARLRCSPMKGHSHVYWYRQLPEEGLKFMVYLQKENIIDESGMPKERFSAEFPKEGPSILRIQQVVRGDSAAYFCASSRDSAMGYTFGSGTRLTVV.

This clonotype was detected ten times or more. The V call is TRBV7-9, the J call TRBJ2-1; 7 bases align to TRBD2. V dropped 5 bases and J dropped 3; count of bases not matched to a gene: 7. The V gene's germline CDR1 is SEHNR and CDR2 FQNEAQ (reference sequence). This CDR3 has 15 residues. Written as DNA, the CDR3 is TGTGCCAGCAGCCCCCCCGGCGGGGGCTACAATGAGCAGTTCTTC. The encoded protein is CASSPPGGGYNEQFF.

This clonotype was seen only a few times. The genes are TRBV9 and TRBJ2-1; no reliable D call. CDR1 is SGDLS, CDR2 YYNGEE, per germline. The CDR3 loop spans 17 amino acids. The V end was cut by 0 bases, the J end by 2 bases, with 15 bases between. CDR3 protein: CASSVVGNTVPYNEQFF. In DNA, the CDR3 is TGTGCCAGCAGCGTAGTCGGTAACACCGTGCCCTACAATGAGCAGTTCTTC.

This clonotype was observed many times. The V and J genes are TRBV2 and TRBJ1-2; D is uncertain. The CDR3 has 12 amino acids. Trimming removed 3 bases at V and 11 bases at J, with 13 bases between. The germline CDR1 and CDR2 sequences are SNHLY and FYNNEI. CDR3 sequence (DNA): TGTGCCAGCAGTGAGGACGGTGGAATTTACACCTTC. Protein sequence: CASSEDGGIYTF.

The chain uses TRBV3-1 and TRBJ2-2; 10 bases are shared with TRBD1. Trimming took 2 bases from V and 4 from J; bases not matched to a gene: 7. This CDR3 contains 17 residues. Per the germline V gene, CDR1 is LGHDT and CDR2 is YNNKEL (reference sequence). The CDR3 DNA is TGTGCCAGCAGCCAAATTAGTGGGACAGGGGTCACCGGGGAGCTGTTTTTT. Its translation is CASSQISGTGVTGELFF.

V is TRBV10-3 and J is TRBJ1-1; unclear D gene. Trimming stripped 4 bases from V and 1 base from J, with 4 bases between. The CDR3 runs 12 residues. In germline, CDR1 is ENHRY, CDR2 SYGVKD. This CDR3 is CAISGQNTEAFF. CDR3 in DNA: TGTGCCATCAGTGGCCAGAACACTGAAGCTTTCTTT.

This clonotype was observed many times. This chain joins TRBV28 and TRBJ1-4; D gene ambiguous. Trimming shortened V by 8 bases and J by 3 bases, and 7 bases separated the two germline ends. Germline CDR1 and CDR2: MDHEN and SYDVKM. The CDR3 consists of 12 residues. Here the CDR3 reads CASGNANEKLFF. The CDR3 bases are TGTGCCAGCGGAAACGCTAATGAAAAACTGTTTTTT.

The chain carries TRBV28 and TRBJ2-7; 7 nucleotides line up with TRBD1. V dropped 6 bases and J dropped 0; count of bases not matched to a gene: 8. CDR3 length: 15 amino acids. Germline CDR1 MDHEN, CDR2 SYDVKM. CDR3 coding DNA: TGTGCCAGCAGCCCGGCCGGGACAGTCTCCTACGAGCAGTACTTC. It codes for CASSPAGTVSYEQYF.

This clonotype was found many times. CDR3: CASSRRLARDTDTQYF. For the CDR3, the DNA is TGTGCCAGCAGCCGTCGACTAGCGCGGGACACAGATACGCAGTATTTT. The chain employs TRBV5-4 and TRBJ2-3; TRBD2 aligns across 8 bases. Germline V CDR1 and CDR2: SGHNT, YYREEE (reference sequence). The CDR3 sequence is 16 residues long. The junction had 9 bases not matched to a gene; V was cut back by 4 bases and J by 2 bases.

V and J are TRBV6-2 or TRBV6-3 and TRBJ1-5; perhaps TRBD1 as D (6 bases). Per germline, CDR1 MNHEY and CDR2 SVGEGT. This CDR3 spans 16 amino acids. V was clipped by 6 bases and J by 9 bases, with 24 bases between them. The CDR3 region is CASSHVRQVLVGPQHF. For the CDR3, the DNA is TGTGCCAGCAGCCACGTGAGACAGGTCCTTGTAGGGCCCCAGCATTTT.

The genes are TRBV6-5 and TRBJ2-4; 10 bases map to TRBD1. This CDR3 has 15 residues. Germline V gives CDR1 MNHEY, CDR2 SVGAGI. Trimming removed 4 bases from V and 6 bases from J; junction bases left unmatched: 6. The CDR3, as DNA: TGTGCCAGCAGTTCCCCGGGACAGGGGAGAAACATTCAGTACTTC. Translation gives CASSSPGQGRNIQYF.

In its sample, this clonotype was seen many times. The chain carries TRBV6-5 and TRBJ2-7; D remains unclear. The CDR3 covers 12 residues. Germline CDR1 MNHEY, CDR2 SVGAGI. Trimming took off 9 bases at V and 1 base at J, with 10 bases between the two ends. CDR3 bases: TGTGCCAGTGCCGACCTTTCCTACGAGCAGTACTTC. This gives the protein CASADLSYEQYF.

The V call is TRBV10-3, the J call TRBJ2-7; D unclear. The germline V and J ends were trimmed by 4 bases and 0 bases, with 16 bases remaining between them. Germline CDR1 ENHRY, CDR2 SYGVKD. CDR3 length: 16 amino acids. DNA of the CDR3: TGTGCCATCAGTGGGGTATGGGGTAGAAACTCCTACGAGCAGTACTTC. Amino acid sequence: CAISGVWGRNSYEQYF.

This clonotype was recorded at least ten times. The chain is built from TRBV5-1 and TRBJ2-7; the match to TRBD1 covers 8 bases. The V and J ends lost 0 bases and 1 base, in that order; junction bases with no gene match: 0. The CDR3 extends over 14 amino acids. The germline gives CDR1 SGHRS, CDR2 YFSETQ. Here the CDR3 DNA reads TGCGCCAGCAGCTTGGGGGACAGGTCCTACGAGCAGTACTTC. It is translated as CASSLGDRSYEQYF.

The chain employs TRBV20-1 and TRBJ2-5; 7 bases are a match to TRBD1. Germline lookup yields CDR1 DFQATT and CDR2 SNEGSKA (reference sequence). The CDR3 has 13 amino acids. Trimming at V came to 5 bases and at J to 3 bases, leaving 6 bases not matched to a gene. The CDR3 DNA reads TGCAGTGCTCCCCCCGACAGGGAAGAGACCCAGTACTTC. As protein: CSAPPDREETQYF.

This chain links TRBV12-3 or TRBV12-4 with TRBJ2-2; 8 positions agree with TRBD2. V was clipped by 5 bases and J by 3 bases; unmatched bases: 14. This CDR3 has 18 amino acids. DNA for the CDR3: TGTGCCAGCAGTAAACGACGGGGGGGGGACCGGTACACCGGGGAGCTGTTTTTT. It encodes CASSKRRGGDRYTGELFF.

The V call is TRBV20-1, the J call TRBJ2-2; tentative D call: TRBD1 (6 bases). The V gene lost 3 bases and the J gene lost 4 bases, with 9 bases spanning the gap. This CDR3 has 13 residues. Germline V gene data show CDR1 as DFQATT and CDR2 as SNEGSKA (reference sequence). The CDR3 sequence: CSASKGGTGELFF. In DNA, the CDR3 is TGCAGTGCTAGTAAAGGGGGCACCGGGGAGCTGTTTTTT.

This clonotype was seen a few times. V usage is TRBV6-6 and J usage is TRBJ2-7; tentatively, D is TRBD2 (5 bases). The CDR3 runs 13 residues. Germline CDR1 is MNHNY and CDR2 is SVGAGI (reference sequence). Trimming cost V 8 bases and J 2 bases, with 13 bases left between them. The CDR3 DNA is TGTGCCAGCTCCCCCAGCGGAACCTACGAGCAGTACTTC. This gives the protein CASSPSGTYEQYF.

This clonotype was counted only a few times. This chain uses TRBV20-1 with TRBJ2-1; 10 bases line up with TRBD1. Germline V gene data show CDR1 as DFQATT and CDR2 as SNEGSKA (reference sequence). V shed 4 bases and J 9 bases; nucleotides not matched to a gene: 9. The CDR3 consists of 14 residues. The DNA of the CDR3 is TGCAGTGCTACCCGGACAGGGGGGACCGGTGAGCAGTTCTTC. It is translated as CSATRTGGTGEQFF.